The sequence of this T cell receptor (beta chain) was determined in a study of CXCR3-negative and CXCR3-positive naive CD8 T cells. About the study: With about 1.5 +/- 0.3 million reads per library, the TRB reads numbered around 130 million in total.

CD45RO-CCR7+CD27+CD95- cells counted as naive CD8+ T cells. Per the germline V gene, CDR1 is SGDLS and CDR2 is YYNGEE. There are 16 residues in the CDR3. A word on this clonotype: What it binds is not known.

The study, taken as a whole, reports: The study found that naive CXCR3-negative and CXCR3-positive cells shared TRBV-TRBJ usage, while memory cells differed. Both naive subsets showed comparably high diversity, and memory CD8+ cells showed much lower diversity. Researchers report that CXCR3-positive naive cells carry more hydrophobic TRB CDR3s than CXCR3-negative naive cells.

Libraries were UMI-labeled 5' RACE TRB cDNA. Following a re-call of the 5' RACE reads, TCRdb has one entry per CDR3 protein and lacks DNA. Its listing shows about 98,000 distinct CDR3 sequences. The TCR originated in a human donor in good health. Some clones in this sample may be carry-over from other donors' samples. This sequence joins TRBV9 and TRBJ2-7; absent DNA, TCRdb's TRBD1 call cannot be checked. Sequencing was carried out using naive CXCR3+ CD8+ T cells from blood. Subset of the sample: CD45RO-CCR7+CD27+CD95- naive CD8+ T cells expressing CXCR3 (TNR3+). This chain's CDR3 is CASSANRDGNINEQYF.